This T cell receptor beta chain was sequenced for a study of T cells in Graves' hyperthyroidism and ophthalmopathy. Study information: Peripheral blood specimens were obtained at initial diagnosis, prior to any treatment. Broader study findings: Ophthalmopathy onset followed model prediction by a median approximately six months.

RNA transcripts gave rise to amplified TCR beta CDR3 regions. HTBI primers were the set used in a first-round RT-PCR of the TCR CDR3. TCRdb fed the multiplex PCR reads into MiXCR, producing one record per CDR3 protein. The table shows a few hundred thousand distinct CDR3 sequences, with more than 11% occurring only once. In germline, CDR1 is GTSNPN, CDR2 SVGIG (reference sequence). The CDR3 contains 12 residues. V lost 8 bases and J lost 7, with 17 bases in between. Pregnant or lactating patients were excluded, as were those with uncontrolled infection or other autoimmune disease. Diagnosis rested on symptoms, serum thyroxine and TRAb, thyroid ultrasound, and orbital computed tomography. Many counts were recorded for this clonotype. Its antigen is undetermined.

The sequence derives from a woman in her 30s with Graves' hyperthyroidism that later progressed to Graves' ophthalmopathy. Sequencing input: blood. V is TRBV30 and J is TRBJ1-2; D may be TRBD1 (6 bases). The CDR3 region has the DNA TGTGCCCGCAGGGTTGACAGGATTGGCTACACCTTC. It encodes CARRVDRIGYTF.